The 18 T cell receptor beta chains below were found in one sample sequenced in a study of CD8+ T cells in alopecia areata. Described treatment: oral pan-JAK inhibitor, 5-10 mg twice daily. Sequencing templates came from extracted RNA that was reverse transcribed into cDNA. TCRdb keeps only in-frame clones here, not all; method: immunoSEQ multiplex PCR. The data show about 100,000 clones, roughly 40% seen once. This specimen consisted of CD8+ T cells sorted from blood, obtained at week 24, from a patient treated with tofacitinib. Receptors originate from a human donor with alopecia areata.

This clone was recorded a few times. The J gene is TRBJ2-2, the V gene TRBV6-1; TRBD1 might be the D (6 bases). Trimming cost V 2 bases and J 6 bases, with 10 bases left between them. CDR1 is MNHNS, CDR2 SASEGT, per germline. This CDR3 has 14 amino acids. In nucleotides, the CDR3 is TGTGCCAGCAGTGAAATGACAGGAGCCGGGGAGCTGTTTTTT. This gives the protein CASSEMTGAGELFF.

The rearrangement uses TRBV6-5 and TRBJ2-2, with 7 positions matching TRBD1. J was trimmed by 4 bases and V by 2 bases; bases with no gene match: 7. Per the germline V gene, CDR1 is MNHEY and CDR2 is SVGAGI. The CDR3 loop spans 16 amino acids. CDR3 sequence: CASSYPRGSGTGELFF. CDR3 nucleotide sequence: TGTGCCAGCAGTTACCCCAGGGGGTCGGGCACCGGGGAGCTGTTTTTT.

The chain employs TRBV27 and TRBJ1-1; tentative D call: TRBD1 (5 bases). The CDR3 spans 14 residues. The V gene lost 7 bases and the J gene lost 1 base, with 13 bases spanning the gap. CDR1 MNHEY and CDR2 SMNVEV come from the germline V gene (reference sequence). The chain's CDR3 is CASKFRGGNTEAFF. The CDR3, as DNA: TGTGCCAGCAAATTTAGGGGCGGGAACACTGAAGCTTTCTTT.

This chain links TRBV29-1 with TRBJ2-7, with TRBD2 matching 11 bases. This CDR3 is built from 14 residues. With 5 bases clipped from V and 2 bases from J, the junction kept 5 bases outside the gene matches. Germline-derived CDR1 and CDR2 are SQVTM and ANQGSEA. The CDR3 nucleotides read TGCAGCGTTTTCGGGACTAGCGGAACCTACGAGCAGTACTTC. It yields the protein CSVFGTSGTYEQYF.

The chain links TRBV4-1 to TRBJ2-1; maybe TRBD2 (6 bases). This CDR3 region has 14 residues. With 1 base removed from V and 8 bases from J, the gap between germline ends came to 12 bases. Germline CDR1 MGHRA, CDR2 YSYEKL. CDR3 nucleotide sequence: TGCGCCAGCAGCCAAGTGGAGGGCTCGTATGAGCAGTTCTTC. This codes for CASSQVEGSYEQFF.

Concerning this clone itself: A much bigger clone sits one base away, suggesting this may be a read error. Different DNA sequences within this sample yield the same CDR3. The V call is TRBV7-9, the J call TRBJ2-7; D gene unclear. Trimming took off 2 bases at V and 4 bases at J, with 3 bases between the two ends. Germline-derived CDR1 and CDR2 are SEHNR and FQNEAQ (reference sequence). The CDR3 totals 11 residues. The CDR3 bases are TGTGCCAGCAGCTTATCGTACGAGCAGTACTTC. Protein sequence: CASSLSYEQYF.

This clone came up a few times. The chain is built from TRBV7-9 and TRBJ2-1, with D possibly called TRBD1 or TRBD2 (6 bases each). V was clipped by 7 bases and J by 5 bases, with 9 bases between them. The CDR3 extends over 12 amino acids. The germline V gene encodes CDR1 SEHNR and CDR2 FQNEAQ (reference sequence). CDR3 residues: CASMGGNNEQFF. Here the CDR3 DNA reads TGTGCCAGCATGGGGGGCAACAATGAGCAGTTCTTC.

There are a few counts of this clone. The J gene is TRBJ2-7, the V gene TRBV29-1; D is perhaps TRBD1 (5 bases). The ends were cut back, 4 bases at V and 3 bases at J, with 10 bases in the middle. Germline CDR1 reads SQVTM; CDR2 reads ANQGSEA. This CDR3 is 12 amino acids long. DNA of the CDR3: TGCAGCGTTGTAGGACAAAACTACGAGCAGTACTTC. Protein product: CSVVGQNYEQYF.

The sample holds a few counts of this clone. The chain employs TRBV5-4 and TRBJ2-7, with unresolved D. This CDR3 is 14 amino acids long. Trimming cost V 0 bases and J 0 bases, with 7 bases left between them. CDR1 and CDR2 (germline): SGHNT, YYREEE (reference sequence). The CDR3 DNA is TGTGCCAGCAGCTTGGACCAGAGCTCCTACGAGCAGTACTTC. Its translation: CASSLDQSSYEQYF. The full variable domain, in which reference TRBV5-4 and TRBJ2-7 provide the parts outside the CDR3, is ETGVTQSPTHLIKTRGQQVTLRCSSQSGHNTVSWYQQALGQGPQFIFQYYREEENGRGNFPPRFSGLQFPNYSSELNVNALELDDSALYLCASSLDQSSYEQYFGPGTRLTVT.

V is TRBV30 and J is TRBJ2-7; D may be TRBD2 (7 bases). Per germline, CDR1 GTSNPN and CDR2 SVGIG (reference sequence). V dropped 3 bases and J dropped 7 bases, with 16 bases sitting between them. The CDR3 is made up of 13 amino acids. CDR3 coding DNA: TGTGCCTGGAGCATGGGGGGGCCAGGGGAGCAGTACTTC. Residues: CAWSMGGPGEQYF.

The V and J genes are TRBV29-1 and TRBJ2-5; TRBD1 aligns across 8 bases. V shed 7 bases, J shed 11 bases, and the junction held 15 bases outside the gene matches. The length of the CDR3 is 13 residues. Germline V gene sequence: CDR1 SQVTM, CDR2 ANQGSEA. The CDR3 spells CSASTGERDEQYF. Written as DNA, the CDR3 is TGCAGCGCATCGACAGGGGAAAGGGATGAGCAGTACTTC.

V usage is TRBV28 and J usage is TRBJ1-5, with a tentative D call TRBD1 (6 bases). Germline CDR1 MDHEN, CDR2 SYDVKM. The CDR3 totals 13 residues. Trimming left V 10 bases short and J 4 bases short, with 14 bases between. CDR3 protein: CATAAGANQPQHF. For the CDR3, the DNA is TGTGCCACCGCCGCGGGGGCTAATCAGCCCCAGCATTTT. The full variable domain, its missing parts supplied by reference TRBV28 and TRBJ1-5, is DVKVTQSSRYLVKRTGEKVFLECVQDMDHENMFWYRQDPGLGLRLIYFSYDVKMKEKGDIPEGYSVSREKKERFSLILESASTNQTSMYLCATAAGANQPQHFGDGTRLSIL.

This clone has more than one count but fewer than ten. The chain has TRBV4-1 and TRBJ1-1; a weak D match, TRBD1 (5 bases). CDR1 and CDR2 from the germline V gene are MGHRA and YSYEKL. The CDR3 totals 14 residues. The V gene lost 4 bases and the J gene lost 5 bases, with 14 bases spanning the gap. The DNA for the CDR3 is TGCGCCAGCAGCCTTGGGGGGACGAGTACTGAAGCTTTCTTT. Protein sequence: CASSLGGTSTEAFF.

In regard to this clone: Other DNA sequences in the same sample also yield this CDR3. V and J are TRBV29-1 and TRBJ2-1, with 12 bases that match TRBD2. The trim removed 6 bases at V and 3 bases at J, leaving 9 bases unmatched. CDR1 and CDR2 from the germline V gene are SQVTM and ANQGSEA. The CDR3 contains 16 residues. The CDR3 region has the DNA TGCAGCGTCTCGGGACTAGCGGGTGCTCGCTACAATGAGCAGTTCTTC. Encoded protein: CSVSGLAGARYNEQFF.

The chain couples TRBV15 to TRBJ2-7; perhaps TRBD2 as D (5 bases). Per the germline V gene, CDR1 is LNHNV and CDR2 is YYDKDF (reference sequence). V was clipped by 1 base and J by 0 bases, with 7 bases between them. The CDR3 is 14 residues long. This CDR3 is CATSRGRDSYEQYF. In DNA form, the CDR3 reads TGTGCCACCAGCAGAGGTCGGGACTCCTACGAGCAGTACTTC.

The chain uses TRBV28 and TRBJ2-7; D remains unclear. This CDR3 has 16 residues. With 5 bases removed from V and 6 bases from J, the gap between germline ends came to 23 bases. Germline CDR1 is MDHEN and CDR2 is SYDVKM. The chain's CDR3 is CASSPPSRQALPEQYF. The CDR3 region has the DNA TGTGCCAGCAGTCCCCCTTCCCGGCAGGCCCTACCCGAGCAGTACTTC. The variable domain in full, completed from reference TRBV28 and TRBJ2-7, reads DVKVTQSSRYLVKRTGEKVFLECVQDMDHENMFWYRQDPGLGLRLIYFSYDVKMKEKGDIPEGYSVSREKKERFSLILESASTNQTSMYLCASSPPSRQALPEQYFGPGTRLTVT.

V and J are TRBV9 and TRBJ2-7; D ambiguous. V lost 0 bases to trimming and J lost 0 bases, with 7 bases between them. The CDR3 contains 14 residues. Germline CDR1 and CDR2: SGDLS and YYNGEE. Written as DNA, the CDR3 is TGTGCCAGCAGCGTAGCAGCTAGCTCCTACGAGCAGTACTTC. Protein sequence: CASSVAASSYEQYF. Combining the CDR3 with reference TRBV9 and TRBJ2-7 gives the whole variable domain DSGVTQTPKHLITATGQRVTLRCSPRSGDLSVYWYQQSLDQGLQFLIQYYNGEERAKGNILERFSAQQFPDLHSELNLSSLELGDSALYFCASSVAASSYEQYFGPGTRLTVT.

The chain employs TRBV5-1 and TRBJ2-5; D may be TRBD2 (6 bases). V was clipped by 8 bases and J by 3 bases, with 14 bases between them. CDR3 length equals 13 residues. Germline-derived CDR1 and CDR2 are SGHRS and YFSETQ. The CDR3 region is CASNSGFEETQYF. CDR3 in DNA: TGCGCCAGTAACAGCGGGTTTGAAGAGACCCAGTACTTC.